This TCR beta chain was recorded in a study of blood T cell repertoires in COVID-19. The authors' processing: Cell counts per sample came from amplifying reference gene primers. Clones were sequenced by immunoSEQ multiplex PCR, and TCRdb holds only the in-frame ones, with some missing. V, J and clone size are taken as reported in that table, and D and trimming were inferred from the DNA itself. The sample includes more than 130,000 clones, 84% seen only once; the top ten take under 9.5%. The germline V gene encodes CDR1 MNHEY and CDR2 SVGAGI. With V trimmed by 3 bases and J by 7 bases, 3 bases remained unmatched. The CDR3 is 14 residues long.

The chain is built from TRBV6-5 and TRBJ1-6; TRBD1 matches 7 bases. The TCR originated in an elderly woman in a cohort sampled during active or convalescent COVID-19. Sequenced sample: peripheral blood. The CDR3 reads CASSYYRGNSPLHF. Written as DNA, the CDR3 is TGTGCCAGCAGTTATTACAGGGGAAATTCACCCCTCCACTTT.